The text below deals with one TCR beta chain. What it recognizes is unknown. The data belong to a study of graft-versus-host responses after intestinal transplantation. Looking at the study overall: In this cohort, recipients had multivisceral, liver-intestinal, or isolated intestinal transplants. Whole-study results and caveats: Early HvG declines after transplant were associated with peak circulating GvH clone levels.

Produced via immunoSEQ multiplex PCR; TCRdb's table is partial and in-frame only. The sample has tens of thousands of clones; 90% to 95% are singletons. This receptor was identified in a human donor who received an intestinal transplant. The specimen comprised unstimulated CD8+ T cells sorted from spleen or lymph node cells, sampled before intestinal transplant.

The CDR3 loop is CASSLAPPATVYNEQFF. CDR3 DNA sequence: TGTGCCAGCAGCTTAGCCCCACCAGCGACGGTCTACAATGAGCAGTTCTTC. The chain uses TRBV7-6 and TRBJ2-1, with unresolved D. The CDR3 runs 17 residues. The germline V gene encodes CDR1 SGHVS and CDR2 FNYEAQ. Trimming took off 0 bases at V and 3 bases at J, with 15 bases between the two ends.